The rows below give T cell receptor beta chains drawn from one sample of a study of CD8+CD57+ T cells in acquired aplastic anemia. Each CDR3 protein gets one entry after TCRdb re-called the reads with MiXCR. The profile covers under 350,000 distinct CDR3 sequences, with under 65% appearing a single time and roughly 1.2% taken by the ten largest. Material: sorted CD4+, CD8+, or CD8+CD57+ T cells (not recorded which) from PBMCs. The receptors derive from a human donor with aplastic anemia. The CDR3 runs from the conserved cysteine through the conserved F or W. Fields, in order: clone size, J gene, V gene, D gene, CDR3 protein, CDR3 DNA. A D gene is named only where the DNA matches it firmly. Rows give clone size only sometimes, using once, few, many, or a class for an expanded clone.

-,TRBJ2-2,TRBV24-1,TRBD1,CATRGQGDTGELFF,TGTGCCACCAGAGGACAGGGGGACACAGGGGAGCTGTTTTTT
-,TRBJ2-5,TRBV7-2,TRBD1,CASSPRTGGLETQYF,TGTGCCAGCAGCCCTCGGACAGGGGGCTTGGAGACCCAGTACTTC
-,TRBJ2-3,TRBV7-2,-,CASSTGEGLNTDTQYF,TGTGCCAGCAGCACCGGTGAGGGGCTGAACACAGATACGCAGTATTTT
-,TRBJ2-1,TRBV9,-,CASSVQGGGFSYNEQFF,TGTGCCAGCAGCGTTCAGGGTGGCGGCTTCTCCTACAATGAGCAGTTCTTC
-,TRBJ2-5,TRBV19,TRBD2,CASTTTSGGQETQYF,TGTGCCAGTACCACCACTAGCGGGGGACAAGAGACCCAGTACTTC
-,TRBJ2-2,TRBV2,-,CASRGGAGTGELFF,TGTGCCAGCAGAGGGGGAGCCGGCACCGGGGAGCTGTTTTTT
many,TRBJ2-3,TRBV12-5,-,CASGLGFQSTDTQYF,TGTGCTAGTGGTTTGGGCTTTCAGTCCACAGATACGCAGTATTTT
-,TRBJ2-3,TRBV7-2,TRBD1,CASSFWDRGVDTQYF,TGTGCCAGCAGCTTTTGGGACAGGGGAGTGGATACGCAGTATTTT
-,TRBJ1-6,TRBV12-3/TRBV12-4,-,CASSFAGGSPLHF,TGTGCCAGCAGTTTTGCGGGGGGTTCACCCCTCCACTTT
-,TRBJ2-7,TRBV7-3,-,CASSSRLNFYEQYF,TGTGCCAGCAGCTCGCGACTAAATTTCTACGAGCAGTACTTC
-,TRBJ1-6,TRBV10-2,-,CASSHSGGNSPLHF,TGCGCCAGCAGCCACTCTGGGGGAAATTCACCCCTCCACTTT
-,TRBJ2-1,TRBV20-1,-,CTAEGPSYNEQFF,TGCACCGCGGAGGGGCCGTCCTACAATGAGCAGTTCTTC
-,TRBJ2-7,TRBV10-1,TRBD2,CASSDPPSGEQYF,TGCGCCAGCAGTGACCCGCCTAGCGGCGAGCAGTACTTC
-,TRBJ1-6,TRBV9,TRBD1,CASSVGTGGAGTSPLHF,TGTGCCAGCAGCGTAGGAACAGGGGGCGCAGGCACCTCACCCCTCCACTTT
-,TRBJ2-7,TRBV7-3,TRBD2,CASSRMGGGLAGANSYEQYF,TGTGCCAGCAGCAGAATGGGGGGTGGCCTAGCGGGGGCGAACTCCTACGAGCAGTACTTC
many,TRBJ2-3,TRBV19,-,CASSIAGHPTDTQYF,TGTGCCAGTAGTATCGCGGGACACCCCACAGATACGCAGTATTTT
-,TRBJ1-5,TRBV24-1,-,CASSALPPGTEGPYQPQHF,TGTGCCAGCAGCGCGCTCCCGCCCGGGACGGAGGGACCCTATCAGCCCCAGCATTTT
-,TRBJ1-3,TRBV7-9,-,CASSRQFPGNTIYF,TGTGCCAGCAGCCGCCAGTTCCCTGGAAACACCATATATTTT
-,TRBJ1-2,TRBV5-1,-,CASSLGAGGYTF,TGCGCCAGCAGCTTGGGGGCGGGAGGCTACACCTTC
-,TRBJ2-7,TRBV2,TRBD1,CASSDRGQGADEQYF,TGTGCCAGCAGTGATAGGGGACAGGGGGCCGACGAGCAGTACTTC
once,TRBJ2-5,TRBV5-1,-,CASSLAPQGQETQYF,TGCGCCAGCAGCTTGGCACCCCAGGGACAAGAGACCCAGTACTTC
-,TRBJ1-6,TRBV6-5,-,CASTRDRDNSPLHF,TGTGCCAGCACCAGGGACCGTGATAATTCACCCCTCCACTTT
-,TRBJ1-5,TRBV10-3,TRBD1,CAISGTGTGGGQPQHF,TGTGCCATCAGTGGAACCGGGACAGGGGGCGGTCAGCCCCAGCATTTT
-,TRBJ2-3,TRBV24-1,-,CATSDLTARGDTQYF,TGTGCCACCAGTGATTTGACCGCGCGGGGAGATACGCAGTATTTT
-,TRBJ1-2,TRBV2,-,CASSEDSASYGYTF,TGTGCCAGCAGTGAAGACAGTGCTTCCTATGGCTACACCTTC
few,TRBJ2-2,TRBV7-6,TRBD2,CASSLGLANTGELFF,TGTGCCAGCAGCCTGGGACTAGCGAACACCGGGGAGCTGTTTTTT
-,TRBJ1-1,TRBV12-3/TRBV12-4,-,CASSSASSLGAGFDTEAFF,TGTGCCAGCAGTTCCGCCAGCAGCTTGGGGGCAGGGTTCGACACTGAAGCTTTCTTT
many,TRBJ2-5,TRBV5-1,TRBD2,CASSLSGLAGNYKETQYF,TGCGCCAGCAGCTTGTCTGGACTAGCGGGGAACTACAAAGAGACCCAGTACTTC
few,TRBJ1-1,TRBV2,-,CASSLGRGGTEAFF,TGTGCCAGCAGCTTGGGCAGGGGAGGCACTGAAGCTTTCTTT
-,TRBJ1-5,TRBV19,-,CASSIGLGSGGAEHF,TGTGCCAGTAGTATCGGACTGGGTTCCGGGGGGGCCGAGCATTTT
few,TRBJ2-7,TRBV6-5,TRBD2,CASSYSPSAGVYEQYF,TGTGCCAGCAGTTACAGTCCATCGGCGGGGGTCTACGAGCAGTACTTC
-,TRBJ2-7,TRBV20-1,-,CSASETLYEQYF,TGCAGTGCTAGTGAGACACTATACGAGCAGTACTTC
-,TRBJ2-1,TRBV7-2,TRBD1,CASSSTRQGRLNEQFF,TGTGCCAGCAGCTCAACACGACAGGGTAGACTGAATGAGCAGTTCTTC
-,TRBJ2-7,TRBV2,TRBD1,CATREGQGYGYEQYF,TGTGCCACGAGAGAGGGACAGGGGTATGGATACGAGCAGTACTTC
once,TRBJ2-1,TRBV29-1,TRBD2,CSVEGRGLAGHEQFF,TGCAGCGTTGAAGGAAGGGGACTAGCGGGGCATGAGCAGTTCTTC
many,TRBJ2-5,TRBV5-1,-,CASSLGSGFQETQYF,TGCGCCAGCAGCTTGGGCTCGGGTTTCCAAGAGACCCAGTACTTC
-,TRBJ2-7,TRBV7-3,TRBD2,CASSPGGRAQGEQYF,TGTGCCAGCAGCCCCGGGGGGAGGGCCCAAGGAGAGCAGTACTTC
-,TRBJ2-7,TRBV7-2,-,CASSRGRPRFEQYF,TGTGCCAGCAGCCGTGGCCGGCCAAGGTTCGAGCAGTACTTC
-,TRBJ1-1,TRBV2,-,CASTLRIGNTEAFF,TGTGCCAGCACCCTCAGGATAGGGAACACTGAAGCTTTCTTT
once,TRBJ1-5,TRBV15,-,CATNQGLNSNQPQHF,TGTGCCACCAATCAGGGATTAAATAGCAATCAGCCCCAGCATTTT
-,TRBJ1-6,TRBV4-3,-,CASSQVPRDGSPLHF,TGCGCCAGCAGCCAGGTTCCCAGGGACGGCTCACCCCTCCACTTT
-,TRBJ2-7,TRBV7-2,-,CASSAWASYEQYF,TGTGCCAGCAGCGCGTGGGCCTCCTACGAGCAGTACTTC
-,TRBJ1-1,TRBV19,-,CASHGLNAFF,TGTGCCAGTCATGGGCTGAACGCTTTCTTT
-,TRBJ1-6,TRBV2,-,CASSERQLNSPLHF,TGTGCCAGCAGTGAAAGACAGCTGAATTCACCCCTCCACTTT
many,TRBJ1-1,TRBV30,-,CAWSVRGDTEAFF,TGTGCCTGGAGTGTCAGAGGGGACACTGAAGCTTTCTTT
-,TRBJ1-2,TRBV7-2,-,CASSLEPNYGYTF,TGTGCCAGCAGCCTTGAACCTAACTATGGCTACACCTTC
-,TRBJ2-7,TRBV12-3/TRBV12-4,-,CASSRTGNSYEQYF,TGTGCCAGCAGCCGCACAGGGAATAGCTACGAGCAGTACTTC
many,TRBJ2-7,TRBV6-1,-,CASSKTQGYEQYF,TGTGCCAGCAGTAAAACCCAGGGCTACGAGCAGTACTTC
-,TRBJ2-1,TRBV7-3,-,CASSFLGNEQFF,TGTGCCAGCAGCTTCTTAGGGAATGAGCAGTTCTTC
-,TRBJ2-5,TRBV10-3,-,CAISGGETIQETQYF,TGTGCCATCAGTGGGGGGGAAACCATACAAGAGACCCAGTACTTC
-,TRBJ2-1,TRBV7-2,TRBD1,CASSRTGGQGPNEQFF,TGCGCCAGCAGCCGCACGGGGGGACAGGGGCCCAATGAGCAGTTCTTC